This T cell receptor beta chain was found in a study of shared clonotypes between healthy human individuals. Germline V gives CDR1 MGHRA, CDR2 YSYEKL. V was shortened by 4 bases and J by 4 bases, with 10 bases between the two germline ends. This CDR3 region has 13 residues. Measured with immunoSEQ multiplex PCR; TCRdb has only the in-frame clones, and not every one. This table has around 1.1 million clones, 75% to 80% appearing once. The donors were all Caucasian adults (living in Nashville, Tennessee). Sequencing was performed on memory CD4+ T cells from PBMCs. Subset defined: CD45RA-negative fraction. The receptor's source is a young man in good health. Some clones in this sample may be carry-over from other donors' samples. This chain joins TRBV4-1 and TRBJ1-1; D gene unclear. The CDR3, as DNA: TGCGCCAGCAGCCTTGGTCGGCGCACTGAAGCTTTCTTT. Its translation: CASSLGRRTEAFF.